This paragraph reports one T cell receptor beta chain. Its matching antigen is unknown. TCRdb re-called the 5' RACE reads with MiXCR, one entry per CDR3 protein. This sample has about 230,000 distinct CDR3 sequences, with roughly 8% found just once. This entry belongs to a study of CD8 T cells in ankylosing spondylitis. CDR3 length equals 14 residues. Trimming removed 4 bases at V and 4 bases at J, with 15 bases between. CDR1 is SGHRS, CDR2 YFSETQ, per germline. Study-level findings and limits: In ankylosing spondylitis patients, matched synovial fluid reportedly showed significant enrichment of disease-linked clones. Typical of ankylosing spondylitis blood, it appeared, was a TCR beta motif of under 10 highly homologous variants.

This clonotype originated in a female donor with ankylosing spondylitis or in good health (not recorded which). The chain has TRBV5-1 and TRBJ2-7; D is possibly TRBD2 (5 bases). The sequencing input was blood, either unsorted or a sorted T cell fraction (not recorded which). CDR3 in DNA: TGCGCCAGCAGCCCTGGACTCTTAAAGTACGAGCAGTACTTC. Its protein product is CASSPGLLKYEQYF.